The rows below give T cell receptor beta chains drawn from one sample of a study of identical twins. TCRdb passed the 5' RACE reads through MiXCR, listing each CDR3 protein once. The sample contains roughly 690,000 distinct CDR3 sequences, over 5% of which appear only once. The specimen sequenced was naive T cells sorted from blood. These receptors came from a man between 18 and 35 years old in good health. Each CDR3 is given with its conserved first and last residue. Fields, in order: clone size, J gene, V gene, D gene, CDR3 DNA, CDR3 protein. D genes are given only for firm matches. Size values are once, few and many counts, or a class for expanded clones, and some rows have none.

size: few
J: TRBJ2-3
V: TRBV15
D: TRBD2
DNA: TGTGCCACCAGCAGAGATGGGTTATGGGTAACTAGCGGGAGCACAGATACGCAGTATTTT
CDR3: CATSRDGLWVTSGSTDTQYF

size: many
J: TRBJ2-7
V: TRBV12-3/TRBV12-4
D: NA
DNA: TGTGCCAGCAGTTTTAATGGGGGGCGTTCCTACGAGCAGTACTTC
CDR3: CASSFNGGRSYEQYF

size: few
J: TRBJ2-1
V: TRBV12-3/TRBV12-4
D: TRBD2
DNA: TGTGCCAGCAGCCCTACTATTGGCGGGAGGGGATACAATGAGCAGTTCTTC
CDR3: CASSPTIGGRGYNEQFF

size: NA
J: TRBJ2-7
V: TRBV11-2
D: NA
DNA: TGTGCCAGCAGCTTAGTAGGGGAGATCTCCTACGAGCAGTACTTC
CDR3: CASSLVGEISYEQYF

size: many
J: TRBJ2-3
V: TRBV12-3/TRBV12-4
D: NA
DNA: TGTGCCAGCACCCCGGACGGACGCACAGATACGCAGTATTTT
CDR3: CASTPDGRTDTQYF

size: many
J: TRBJ2-2
V: TRBV29-1
D: TRBD1
DNA: TGCAGCGTCATAAAGGGGGCCTCCACCGGGGAGCTGTTTTTT
CDR3: CSVIKGASTGELFF

size: NA
J: TRBJ2-3
V: TRBV7-9
D: NA
DNA: TGTGCCGGGTATGACTTTGCATCTAGCACAGATACGCAGTATTTT
CDR3: CAGYDFASSTDTQYF

size: many
J: TRBJ2-2
V: TRBV5-5
D: NA
DNA: TGTGCCAGCAGCAGAATGCTACACGCCAACACCGGGGAGCTGTTTTTT
CDR3: CASSRMLHANTGELFF

size: many
J: TRBJ2-1
V: TRBV7-3
D: TRBD2
DNA: TGTGCCAGCAGCTCCCAGCCCAGCGGGAGCTCCTACAATGAGCAGTTCTTC
CDR3: CASSSQPSGSSYNEQFF

size: few
J: TRBJ2-5
V: TRBV7-9
D: NA
DNA: TGTGCCAGCAGCTTAGCGCTAGGACCCGAAGAGACCCAGTACTTC
CDR3: CASSLALGPEETQYF

size: many
J: TRBJ1-4
V: TRBV5-5
D: TRBD1
DNA: TGTCCCAGCAGCTTGGGGATCGGAGGGGGCCGTTTAGGTGAAAAACTGTTTTTT
CDR3: CPSSLGIGGGRLGEKLFF

size: NA
J: TRBJ2-1
V: TRBV7-3
D: NA
DNA: TGTGCCAGCAGCTTAAAGAGCAGGGACGGGGTTGATGAGCAGTTCTTC
CDR3: CASSLKSRDGVDEQFF

size: few
J: TRBJ1-2
V: TRBV7-9
D: NA
DNA: TGTGCCAGCAGCTCGGGGGGGTTTAACTATGGCTACACCTTC
CDR3: CASSSGGFNYGYTF

size: many
J: TRBJ2-7
V: TRBV7-8
D: NA
DNA: TGTGCCAGCAGCTTAGACAGGACAATCCCTTTCGAGCAGTACTTC
CDR3: CASSLDRTIPFEQYF

size: NA
J: TRBJ2-3
V: TRBV5-1
D: TRBD2
DNA: TGCGCCAGCAGCACCTTAGCGGGAGAGGCAGATACGCAGTATTTT
CDR3: CASSTLAGEADTQYF

size: NA
J: TRBJ2-3
V: TRBV5-1
D: NA
DNA: TGCGCCAGCACTCTGGAGGGCGGTAGCACAGATACGCAGTATTTT
CDR3: CASTLEGGSTDTQYF

size: NA
J: TRBJ2-4
V: TRBV4-2
D: NA
DNA: TGTGCCAGCAGCCAGCAAGCGCGAGCGGTAGCCAAAAACATTCAGTACTTC
CDR3: CASSQQARAVAKNIQYF